The TCR beta chain under discussion was sequenced for a study of cytomegalovirus exposure and HLA in healthy donors. Study-wide background: Around 80 million unique TCRs from HLA-typed donors were held in an early data release.

Points on this clone: Its cognate antigen is unknown.

Both 60 Vbeta primers and 13 Jbeta primers went into the PCR. This table comes from immunoSEQ multiplex PCR, and its TCRdb copy is limited to in-frame clones, with some not included. The data show around 150,000 clones, roughly 89% seen once. General observations from the study: There were some public TCRs occurring in many donors, but most TCR sequences were rare.

The CDR3 is 16 amino acids. This chain joins TRBV12-2 and TRBJ2-1; the D call TRBD2 from the table was never checked on the DNA. TRBV12-2 is listed as a pseudogene. The sample consisted of PBMCs. This TCR derives from a woman under 40 in good health and CMV-seronegative. CDR3 DNA: TGTGCAAGTCGCCCCCGACTAGCGGCAGAAGGCGATGAGCAGTTCTTC. Its translation is CASRPRLAAEGDEQFF.